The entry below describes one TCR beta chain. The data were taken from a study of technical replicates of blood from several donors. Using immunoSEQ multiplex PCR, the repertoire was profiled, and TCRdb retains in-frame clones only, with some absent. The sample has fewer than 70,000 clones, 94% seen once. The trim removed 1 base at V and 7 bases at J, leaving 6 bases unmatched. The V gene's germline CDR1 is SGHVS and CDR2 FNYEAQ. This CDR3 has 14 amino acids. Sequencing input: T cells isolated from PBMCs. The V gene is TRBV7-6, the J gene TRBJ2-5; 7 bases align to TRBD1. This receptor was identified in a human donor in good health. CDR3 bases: TGTGCCAGCAGCTTAGACACAGGGGATACGACCCAGTACTTC. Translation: CASSLDTGDTTQYF.